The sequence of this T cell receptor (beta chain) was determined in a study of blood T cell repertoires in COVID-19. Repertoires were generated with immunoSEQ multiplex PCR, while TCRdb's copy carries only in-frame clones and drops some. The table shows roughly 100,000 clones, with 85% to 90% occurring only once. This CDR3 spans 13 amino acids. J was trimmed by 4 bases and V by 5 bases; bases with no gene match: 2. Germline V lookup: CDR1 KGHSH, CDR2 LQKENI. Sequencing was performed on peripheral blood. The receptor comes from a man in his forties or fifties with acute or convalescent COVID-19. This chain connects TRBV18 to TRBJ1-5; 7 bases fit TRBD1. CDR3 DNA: TGTGCCAGCTCATCGACAGGGAATCAGCCCCAGCATTTT. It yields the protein CASSSTGNQPQHF.